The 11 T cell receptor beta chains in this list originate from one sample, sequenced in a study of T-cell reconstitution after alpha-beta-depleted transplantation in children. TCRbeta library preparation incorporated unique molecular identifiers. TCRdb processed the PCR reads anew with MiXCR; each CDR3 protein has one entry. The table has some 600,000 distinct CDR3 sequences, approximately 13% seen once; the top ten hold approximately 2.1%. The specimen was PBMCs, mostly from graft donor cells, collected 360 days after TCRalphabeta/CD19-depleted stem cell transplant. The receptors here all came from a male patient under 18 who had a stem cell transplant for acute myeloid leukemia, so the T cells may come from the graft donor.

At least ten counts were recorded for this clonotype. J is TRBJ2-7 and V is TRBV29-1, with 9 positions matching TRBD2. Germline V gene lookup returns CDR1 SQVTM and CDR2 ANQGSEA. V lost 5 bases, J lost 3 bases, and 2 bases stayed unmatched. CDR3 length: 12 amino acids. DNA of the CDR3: TGCAGCGTTTTTAGCGGGGGCTACGAGCAGTACTTC. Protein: CSVFSGGYEQYF.

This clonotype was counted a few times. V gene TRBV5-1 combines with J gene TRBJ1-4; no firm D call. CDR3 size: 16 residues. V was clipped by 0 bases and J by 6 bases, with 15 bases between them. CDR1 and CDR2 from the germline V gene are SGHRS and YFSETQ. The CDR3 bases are TGCGCCAGCAGCTTGGGAGACCTCATAGTACATGAAAAACTGTTTTTT. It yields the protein CASSLGDLIVHEKLFF.

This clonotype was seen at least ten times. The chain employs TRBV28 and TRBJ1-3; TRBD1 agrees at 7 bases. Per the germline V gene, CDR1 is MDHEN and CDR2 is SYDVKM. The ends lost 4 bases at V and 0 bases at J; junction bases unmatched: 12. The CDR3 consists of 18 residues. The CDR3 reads CASSSDRDADNSGNTIYF. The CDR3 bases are TGTGCCAGCAGTTCCGACAGGGACGCCGACAACTCTGGAAACACCATATATTTT.

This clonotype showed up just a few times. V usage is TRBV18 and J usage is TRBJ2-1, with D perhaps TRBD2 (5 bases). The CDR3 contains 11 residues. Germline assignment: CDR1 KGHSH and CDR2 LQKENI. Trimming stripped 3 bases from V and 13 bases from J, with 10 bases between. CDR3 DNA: TGTGCCAGCTCACCGCTCGGACTTCAGTTCTTC. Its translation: CASSPLGLQFF.

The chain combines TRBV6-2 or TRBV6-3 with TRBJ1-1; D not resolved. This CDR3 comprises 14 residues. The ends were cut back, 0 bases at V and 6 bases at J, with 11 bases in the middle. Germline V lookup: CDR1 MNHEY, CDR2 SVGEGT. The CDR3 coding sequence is TGTGCCAGCAGTTACTCGACTGTCGGAGCTGAAGCTTTCTTT. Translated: CASSYSTVGAEAFF.

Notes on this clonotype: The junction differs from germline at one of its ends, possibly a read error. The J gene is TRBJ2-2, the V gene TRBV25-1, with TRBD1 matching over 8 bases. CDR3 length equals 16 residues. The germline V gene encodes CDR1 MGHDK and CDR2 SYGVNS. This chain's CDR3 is CASSEYRTGSTRELFF. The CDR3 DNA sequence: TGTGCCAGCAGTGAATATAGGACAGGGAGCACCCGGGAGCTGTTTTTT. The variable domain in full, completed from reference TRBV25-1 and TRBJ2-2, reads EADIYQTPRYLVIGTGKKITLECSQTMGHDKMYWYQQDPGMELHLIHYSYGVNSTEKGDLSSESTVSRIRTEHFPLTLESARPSHTSQYLCASSEYRTGSTRELFFGEGSRLTVL.

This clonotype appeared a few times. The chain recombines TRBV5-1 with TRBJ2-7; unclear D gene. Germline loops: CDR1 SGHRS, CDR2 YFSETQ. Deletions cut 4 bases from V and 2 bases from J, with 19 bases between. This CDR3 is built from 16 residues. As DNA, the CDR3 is TGCGCCAGCAGCCTGTGGTCGGCTGGGAACACCTACGAGCAGTACTTC. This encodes CASSLWSAGNTYEQYF.

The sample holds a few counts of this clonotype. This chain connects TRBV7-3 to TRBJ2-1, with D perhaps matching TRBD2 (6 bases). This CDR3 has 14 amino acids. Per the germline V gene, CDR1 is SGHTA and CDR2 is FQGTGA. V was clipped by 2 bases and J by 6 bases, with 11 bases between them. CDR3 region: CASSLYAGRNEQFF. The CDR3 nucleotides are TGTGCCAGCAGCTTATACGCGGGACGCAATGAGCAGTTCTTC.

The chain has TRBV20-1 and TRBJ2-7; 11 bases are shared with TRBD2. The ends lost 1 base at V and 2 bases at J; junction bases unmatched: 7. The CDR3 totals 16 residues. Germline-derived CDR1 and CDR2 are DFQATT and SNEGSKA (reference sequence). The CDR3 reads CSARVRGLAVTYEQYF. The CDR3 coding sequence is TGCAGTGCTAGAGTGCGGGGACTAGCGGTGACCTACGAGCAGTACTTC.

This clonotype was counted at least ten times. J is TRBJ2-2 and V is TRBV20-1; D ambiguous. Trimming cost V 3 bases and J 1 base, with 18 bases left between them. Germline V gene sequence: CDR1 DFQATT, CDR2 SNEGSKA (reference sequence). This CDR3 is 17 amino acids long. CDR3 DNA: TGCAGTGCTAGTAGGGTTGTTGGGCAGGTGAACACCGGGGAGCTGTTTTTT. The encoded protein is CSASRVVGQVNTGELFF.

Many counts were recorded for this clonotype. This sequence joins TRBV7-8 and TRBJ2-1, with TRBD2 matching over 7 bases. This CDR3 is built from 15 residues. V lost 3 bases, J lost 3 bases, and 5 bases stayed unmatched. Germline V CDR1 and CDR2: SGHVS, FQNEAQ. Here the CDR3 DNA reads TGTGCCAGCAGCTTTAGCGGGCAGCACTACAATGAGCAGTTCTTC. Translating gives CASSFSGQHYNEQFF.